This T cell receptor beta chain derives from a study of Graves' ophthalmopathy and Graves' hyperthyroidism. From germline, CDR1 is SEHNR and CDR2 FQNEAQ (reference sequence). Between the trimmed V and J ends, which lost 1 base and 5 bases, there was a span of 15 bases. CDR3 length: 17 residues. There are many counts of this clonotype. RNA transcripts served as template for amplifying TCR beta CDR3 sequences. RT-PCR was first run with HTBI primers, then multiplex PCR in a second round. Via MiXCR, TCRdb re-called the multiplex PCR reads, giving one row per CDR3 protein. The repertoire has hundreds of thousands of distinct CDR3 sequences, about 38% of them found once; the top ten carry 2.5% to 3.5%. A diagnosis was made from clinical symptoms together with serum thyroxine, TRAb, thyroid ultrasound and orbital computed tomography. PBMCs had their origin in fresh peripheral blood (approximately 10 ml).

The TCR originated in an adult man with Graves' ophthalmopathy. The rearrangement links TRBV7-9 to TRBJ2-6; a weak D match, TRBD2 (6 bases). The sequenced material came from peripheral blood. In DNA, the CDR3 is TGTGCCAGCAGCTTAGTCGGGGGATTACAGTGGGCCAACGTCCTGACTTTC. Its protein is CASSLVGGLQWANVLTF. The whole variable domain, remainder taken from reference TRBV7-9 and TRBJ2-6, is DTGVSQNPRHKITKRGQNVTFRCDPISEHNRLYWYRQTLGQGPEFLTYFQNEAQLEKSRLLSDRFSAERPKGSFSTLEIQRTEQGDSAMYLCASSLVGGLQWANVLTFGAGSRLTVL.